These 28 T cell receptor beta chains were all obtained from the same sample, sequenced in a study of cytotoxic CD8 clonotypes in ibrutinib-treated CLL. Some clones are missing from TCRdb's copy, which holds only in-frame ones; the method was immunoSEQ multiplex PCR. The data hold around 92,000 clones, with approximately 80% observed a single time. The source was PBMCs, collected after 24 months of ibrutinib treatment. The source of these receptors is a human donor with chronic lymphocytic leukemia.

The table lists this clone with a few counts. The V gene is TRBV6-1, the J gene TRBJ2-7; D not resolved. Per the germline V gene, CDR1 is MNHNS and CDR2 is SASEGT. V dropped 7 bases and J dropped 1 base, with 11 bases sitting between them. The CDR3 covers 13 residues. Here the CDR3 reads CASISQGSYEQYF. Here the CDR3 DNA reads TGTGCCAGCATTAGCCAAGGATCCTACGAGCAGTACTTC.

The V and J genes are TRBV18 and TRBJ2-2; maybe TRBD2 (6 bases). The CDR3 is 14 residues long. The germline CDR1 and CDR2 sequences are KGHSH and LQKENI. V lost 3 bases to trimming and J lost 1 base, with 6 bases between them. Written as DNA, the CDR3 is TGTGCCAGCTCACCGGGACTGAACACCGGGGAGCTGTTTTTT. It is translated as CASSPGLNTGELFF.

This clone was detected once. CDR3 residues: CASSRTSLTSASSYNEQFF. CDR3 nucleotides: TGCGCCAGCAGCCGCACAAGTTTGACTAGCGCGAGCTCCTACAATGAGCAGTTCTTC. The chain couples TRBV5-1 to TRBJ2-1; 8 bases match TRBD2. The germline gives CDR1 SGHRS, CDR2 YFSETQ. The CDR3 is 19 amino acids. J lost 0 bases, V lost 4 bases, and 15 bases had no gene match.

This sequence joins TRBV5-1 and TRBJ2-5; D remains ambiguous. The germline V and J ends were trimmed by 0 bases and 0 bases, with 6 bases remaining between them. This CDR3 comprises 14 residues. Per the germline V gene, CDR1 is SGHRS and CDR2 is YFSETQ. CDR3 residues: CASSLDTYQETQYF. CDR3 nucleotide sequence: TGCGCCAGCAGCTTGGACACGTACCAAGAGACCCAGTACTTC.

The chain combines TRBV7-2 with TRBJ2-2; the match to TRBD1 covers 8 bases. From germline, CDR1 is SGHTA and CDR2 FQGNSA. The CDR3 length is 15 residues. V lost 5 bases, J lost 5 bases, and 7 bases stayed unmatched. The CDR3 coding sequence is TGTGCCAGCAGCACCTGGACAGGGAGGACCGGGGAGCTGTTTTTT. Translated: CASSTWTGRTGELFF. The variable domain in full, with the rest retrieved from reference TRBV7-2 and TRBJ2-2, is GAGVSQSPSNKVTEKGKDVELRCDPISGHTALYWYRQSLGQGLEFLIYFQGNSAPDKSGLPSDRFSAERTGGSVSTLTIQRTQQEDSAVYLCASSTWTGRTGELFFGEGSRLTVL.

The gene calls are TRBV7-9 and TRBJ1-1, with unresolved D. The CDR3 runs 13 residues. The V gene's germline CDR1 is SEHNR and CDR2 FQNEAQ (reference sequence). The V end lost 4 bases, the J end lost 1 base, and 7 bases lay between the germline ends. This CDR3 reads CASSSEWNTEAFF. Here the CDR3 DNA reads TGTGCCAGCAGCTCTGAGTGGAACACTGAAGCTTTCTTT. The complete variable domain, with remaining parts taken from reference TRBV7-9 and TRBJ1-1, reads DTGVSQNPRHKITKRGQNVTFRCDPISEHNRLYWYRQTLGQGPEFLTYFQNEAQLEKSRLLSDRFSAERPKGSFSTLEIQRTEQGDSAMYLCASSSEWNTEAFFGQGTRLTVV.

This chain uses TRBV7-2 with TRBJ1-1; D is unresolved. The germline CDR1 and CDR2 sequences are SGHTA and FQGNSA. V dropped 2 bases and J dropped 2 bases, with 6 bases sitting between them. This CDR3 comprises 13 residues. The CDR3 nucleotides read TGTGCCAGCAGCTTAAGGGCTAACACTGAAGCTTTCTTT. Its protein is CASSLRANTEAFF.

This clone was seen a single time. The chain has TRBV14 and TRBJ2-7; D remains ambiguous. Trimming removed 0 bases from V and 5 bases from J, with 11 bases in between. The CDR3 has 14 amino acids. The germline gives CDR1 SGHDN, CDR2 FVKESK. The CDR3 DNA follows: TGTGCCAGCAGCCAAGAAATTCGGTCCCACGAGCAGTACTTC. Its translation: CASSQEIRSHEQYF.

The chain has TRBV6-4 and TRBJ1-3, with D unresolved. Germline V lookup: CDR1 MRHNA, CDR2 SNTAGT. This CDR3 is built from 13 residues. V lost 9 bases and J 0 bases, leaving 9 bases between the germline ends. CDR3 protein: CARDRNSGNTIYF. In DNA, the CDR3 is TGTGCCAGGGACCGGAACTCTGGAAACACCATATATTTT.

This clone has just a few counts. CDR3 sequence reads: CASSCQDRGCNQPQHF. For the CDR3, the DNA is TGTGCCAGCAGCTGCCAGGACAGGGGCTGCAATCAGCCCCAGCATTTT. The chain couples TRBV21-1 to TRBJ1-5; the D call of TRBD1 is as the table states it, not checked on the DNA. TRBV21-1 is marked as a pseudogene. The CDR3 sequence is 16 residues long.

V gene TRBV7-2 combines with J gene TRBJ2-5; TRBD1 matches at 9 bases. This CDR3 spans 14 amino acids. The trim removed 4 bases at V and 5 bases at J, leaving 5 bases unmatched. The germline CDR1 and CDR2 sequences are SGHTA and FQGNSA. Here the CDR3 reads CASSSHRGRETQYF. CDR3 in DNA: TGTGCCAGCAGCTCTCACAGGGGGCGGGAGACCCAGTACTTC. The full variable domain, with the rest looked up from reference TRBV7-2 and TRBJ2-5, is GAGVSQSPSNKVTEKGKDVELRCDPISGHTALYWYRQSLGQGLEFLIYFQGNSAPDKSGLPSDRFSAERTGGSVSTLTIQRTQQEDSAVYLCASSSHRGRETQYFGPGTRLLVL.

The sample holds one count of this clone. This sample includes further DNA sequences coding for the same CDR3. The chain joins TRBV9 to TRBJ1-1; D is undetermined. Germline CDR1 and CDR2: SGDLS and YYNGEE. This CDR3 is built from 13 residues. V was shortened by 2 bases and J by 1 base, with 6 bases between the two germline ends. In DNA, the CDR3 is TGTGCCAGCAGCGTGGGGAGGAACACTGAAGCTTTCTTT. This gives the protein CASSVGRNTEAFF.

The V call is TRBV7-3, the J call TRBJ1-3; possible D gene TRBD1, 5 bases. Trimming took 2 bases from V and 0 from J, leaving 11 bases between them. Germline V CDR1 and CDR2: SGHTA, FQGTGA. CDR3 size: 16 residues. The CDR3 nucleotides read TGTGCCAGCAGCTTAGCGGGACCAGACTCTGGAAACACCATATATTTT. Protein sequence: CASSLAGPDSGNTIYF. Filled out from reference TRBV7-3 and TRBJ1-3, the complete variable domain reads GAGVSQTPSNKVTEKGKYVELRCDPISGHTALYWYRQSLGQGPEFLIYFQGTGAADDSGLPNDRFFAVRPEGSVSTLKIQRTERGDSAVYLCASSLAGPDSGNTIYFGEGSWLTVV.

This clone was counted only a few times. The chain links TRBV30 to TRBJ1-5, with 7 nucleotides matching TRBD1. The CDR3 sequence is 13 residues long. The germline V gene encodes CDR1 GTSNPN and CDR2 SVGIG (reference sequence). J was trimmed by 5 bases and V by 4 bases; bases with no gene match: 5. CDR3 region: CAWNSRGDQPQHF. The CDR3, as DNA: TGTGCCTGGAATAGCAGGGGGGATCAGCCCCAGCATTTT. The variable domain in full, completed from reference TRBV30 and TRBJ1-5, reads SQTIHQWPATLVQPVGSPLSLECTVEGTSNPNLYWYRQAAGRGLQLLFYSVGIGQISSEVPQNLSASRPQDRQFILSSKKLLLSDSGFYLCAWNSRGDQPQHFGDGTRLSIL.

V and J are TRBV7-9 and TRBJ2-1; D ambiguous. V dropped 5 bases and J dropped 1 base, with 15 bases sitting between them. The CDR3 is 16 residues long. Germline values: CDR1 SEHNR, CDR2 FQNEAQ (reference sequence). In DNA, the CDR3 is TGTGCCAGCAGCGGGATACCCTCTAGTTCCTACAATGAGCAGTTCTTC. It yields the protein CASSGIPSSSYNEQFF.

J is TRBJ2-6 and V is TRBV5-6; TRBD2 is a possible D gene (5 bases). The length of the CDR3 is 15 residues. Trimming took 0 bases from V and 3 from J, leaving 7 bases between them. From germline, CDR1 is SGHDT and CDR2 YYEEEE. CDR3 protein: CASSLGRSGANVLTF. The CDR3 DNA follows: TGTGCCAGCAGCTTGGGGAGGAGTGGGGCCAACGTCCTGACTTTC.

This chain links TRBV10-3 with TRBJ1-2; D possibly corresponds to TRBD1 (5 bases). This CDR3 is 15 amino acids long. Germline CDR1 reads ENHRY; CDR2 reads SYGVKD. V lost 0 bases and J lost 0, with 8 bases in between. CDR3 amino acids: CAISESAGANYGYTF. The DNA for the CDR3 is TGTGCCATCAGTGAGTCGGCGGGGGCTAACTATGGCTACACCTTC.

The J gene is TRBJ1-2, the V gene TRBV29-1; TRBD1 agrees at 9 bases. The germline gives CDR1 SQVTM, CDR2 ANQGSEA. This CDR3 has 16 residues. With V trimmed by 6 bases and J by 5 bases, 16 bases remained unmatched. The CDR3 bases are TGCAGCGTCGAGGACAGGGGCCACCCTATTATGTATGGCTACACCTTC. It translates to CSVEDRGHPIMYGYTF.

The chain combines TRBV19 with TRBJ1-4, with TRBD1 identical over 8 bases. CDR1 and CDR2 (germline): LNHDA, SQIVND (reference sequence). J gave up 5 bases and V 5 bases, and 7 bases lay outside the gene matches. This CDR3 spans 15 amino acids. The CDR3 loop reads CASSAQRTGNEKLFF. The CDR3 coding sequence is TGTGCCAGTAGTGCCCAAAGGACAGGGAATGAAAAACTGTTTTTT.

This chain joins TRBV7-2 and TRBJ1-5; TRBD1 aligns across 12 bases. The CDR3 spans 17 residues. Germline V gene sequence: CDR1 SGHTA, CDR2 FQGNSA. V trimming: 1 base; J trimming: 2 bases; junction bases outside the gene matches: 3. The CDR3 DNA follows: TGTGCCAGCAGCTTAGAGGGGACAGGGGGCCGCAATCAGCCCCAGCATTTT. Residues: CASSLEGTGGRNQPQHF.

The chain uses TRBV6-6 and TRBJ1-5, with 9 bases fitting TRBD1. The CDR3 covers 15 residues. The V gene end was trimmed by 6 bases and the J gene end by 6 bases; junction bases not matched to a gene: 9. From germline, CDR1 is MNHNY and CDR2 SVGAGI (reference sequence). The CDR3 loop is CASSQSTGGPQPQHF. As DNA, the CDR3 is TGTGCCAGCAGCCAAAGTACAGGGGGCCCTCAGCCCCAGCATTTT.

CDR3 amino acids: CASSLEGGSNQPQHF. The CDR3 nucleotides are TGCGCCAGCAGCTTGGAGGGGGGGAGCAATCAGCCCCAGCATTTT. This chain connects TRBV5-1 to TRBJ1-5, with D maybe TRBD1 (6 bases). There are 15 residues in the CDR3. Germline CDR1 SGHRS, CDR2 YFSETQ. V lost 0 bases and J lost 1, with 8 bases in between.

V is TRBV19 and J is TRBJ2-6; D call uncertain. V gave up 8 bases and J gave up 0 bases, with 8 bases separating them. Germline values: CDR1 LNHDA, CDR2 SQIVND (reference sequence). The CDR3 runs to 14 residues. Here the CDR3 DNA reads TGTGCCAGTCTTCGCGACTCTGGGGCCAACGTCCTGACTTTC. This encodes CASLRDSGANVLTF.

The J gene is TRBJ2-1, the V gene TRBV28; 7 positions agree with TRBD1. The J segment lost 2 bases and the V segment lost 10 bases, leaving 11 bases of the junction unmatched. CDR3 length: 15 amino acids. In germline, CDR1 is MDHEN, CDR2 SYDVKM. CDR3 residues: CATEDSGGTYNEQFF. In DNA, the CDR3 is TGTGCCACGGAAGACTCAGGGGGTACCTACAATGAGCAGTTCTTC.

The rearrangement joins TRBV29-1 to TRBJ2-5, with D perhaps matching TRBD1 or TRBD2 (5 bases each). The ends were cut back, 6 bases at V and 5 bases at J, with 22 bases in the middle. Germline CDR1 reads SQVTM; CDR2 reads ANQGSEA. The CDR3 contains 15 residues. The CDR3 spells CSVERQAGRIETQYF. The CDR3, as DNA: TGCAGCGTAGAAAGGCAGGCAGGGAGAATCGAGACCCAGTACTTC. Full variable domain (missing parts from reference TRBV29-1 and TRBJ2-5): SAVISQKPSRDICQRGTSLTIQCQVDSQVTMMFWYRQQPGQSLTLIATANQGSEATYESGFVIDKFPISRPNLTFSTLTVSNMSPEDSSIYLCSVERQAGRIETQYFGPGTRLLVL.

As DNA, the CDR3 is TGTGCCAGCAGCACAAAATCCCAGTTGAACACTGAAGCTTTCTTT. Residues: CASSTKSQLNTEAFF. The chain couples TRBV7-8 to TRBJ1-1; D is ambiguous. In germline, CDR1 is SGHVS, CDR2 FQNEAQ. The CDR3 length is 15 residues. The V end was cut by 5 bases, the J end by 0 bases, with 13 bases between.

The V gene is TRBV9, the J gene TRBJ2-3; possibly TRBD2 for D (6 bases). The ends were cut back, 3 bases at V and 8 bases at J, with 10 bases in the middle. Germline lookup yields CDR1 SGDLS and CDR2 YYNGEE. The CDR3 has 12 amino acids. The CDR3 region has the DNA TGTGCCAGCAGCGCGGGAGAGGGTACGCAGTATTTT. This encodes CASSAGEGTQYF.

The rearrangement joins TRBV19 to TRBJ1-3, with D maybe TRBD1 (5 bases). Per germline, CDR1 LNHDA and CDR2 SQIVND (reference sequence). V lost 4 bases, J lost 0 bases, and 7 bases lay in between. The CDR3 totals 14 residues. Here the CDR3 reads CASSTGHSGNTIYF. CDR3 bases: TGTGCCAGTAGTACAGGGCACTCTGGAAACACCATATATTTT. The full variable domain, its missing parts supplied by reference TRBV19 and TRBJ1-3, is DGGITQSPKYLFRKEGQNVTLSCEQNLNHDAMYWYRQDPGQGLRLIYYSQIVNDFQKGDIAEGYSVSREKKESFPLTVTSAQKNPTAFYLCASSTGHSGNTIYFGEGSWLTVV.